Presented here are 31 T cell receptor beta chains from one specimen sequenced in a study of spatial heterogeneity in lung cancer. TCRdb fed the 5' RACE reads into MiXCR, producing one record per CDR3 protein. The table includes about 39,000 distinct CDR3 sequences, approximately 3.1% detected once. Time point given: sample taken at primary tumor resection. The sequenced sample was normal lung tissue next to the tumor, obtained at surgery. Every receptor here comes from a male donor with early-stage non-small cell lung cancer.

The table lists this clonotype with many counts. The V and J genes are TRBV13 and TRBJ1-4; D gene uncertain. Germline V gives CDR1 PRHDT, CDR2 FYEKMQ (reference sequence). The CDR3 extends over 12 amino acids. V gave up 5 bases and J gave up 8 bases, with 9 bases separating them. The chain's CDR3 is CASSPLGEKLFF. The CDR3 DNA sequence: TGTGCCAGCAGCCCCCTGGGGGAAAAACTGTTTTTT.

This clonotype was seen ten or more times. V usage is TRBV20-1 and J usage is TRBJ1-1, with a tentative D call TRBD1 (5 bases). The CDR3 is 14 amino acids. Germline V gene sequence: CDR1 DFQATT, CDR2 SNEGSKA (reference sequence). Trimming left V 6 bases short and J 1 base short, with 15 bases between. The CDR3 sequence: CSARKAGQNTEAFF. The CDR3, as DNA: TGCAGTGCCCGGAAGGCAGGGCAGAACACTGAAGCTTTCTTT.

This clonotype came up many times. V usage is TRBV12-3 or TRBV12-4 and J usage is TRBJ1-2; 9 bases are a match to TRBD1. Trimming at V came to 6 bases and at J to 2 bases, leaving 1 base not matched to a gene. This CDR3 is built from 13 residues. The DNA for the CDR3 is TGTGCCAGCAGGGGACAGGGAAACTATGGCTACACCTTC. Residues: CASRGQGNYGYTF.

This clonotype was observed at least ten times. DNA for the CDR3: TGCGCCAGCAGCCAAGATCTTCGAACTGACAGACTCAATGAGCAGTTCTTC. This codes for CASSQDLRTDRLNEQFF. The gene calls are TRBV4-1 and TRBJ2-1; D may be TRBD1 (5 bases). Germline V gives CDR1 MGHRA, CDR2 YSYEKL. Trimming shortened V by 0 bases and J by 6 bases, and 18 bases separated the two germline ends. CDR3 length: 17 amino acids.

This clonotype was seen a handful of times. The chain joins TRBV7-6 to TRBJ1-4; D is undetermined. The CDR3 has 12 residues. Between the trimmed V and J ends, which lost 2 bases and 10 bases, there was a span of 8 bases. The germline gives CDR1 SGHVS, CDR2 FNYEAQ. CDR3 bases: TGTGCCAGCAGCTTATTATCGGGAAAACTGTTTTTT. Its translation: CASSLLSGKLFF.

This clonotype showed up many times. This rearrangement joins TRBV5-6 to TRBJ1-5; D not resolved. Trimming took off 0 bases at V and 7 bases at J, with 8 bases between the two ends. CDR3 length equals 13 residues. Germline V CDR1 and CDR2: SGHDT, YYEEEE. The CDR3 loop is CASSLGGGQPQHF. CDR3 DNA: TGTGCCAGCAGCTTGGGAGGAGGGCAGCCCCAGCATTTT.

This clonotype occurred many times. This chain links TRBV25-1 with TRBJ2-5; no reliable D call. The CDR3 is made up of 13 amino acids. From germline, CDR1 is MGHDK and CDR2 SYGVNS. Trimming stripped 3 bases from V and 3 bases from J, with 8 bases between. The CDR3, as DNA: TGTGCCAGCAGTGACGACGTAAAAGAGACCCAGTACTTC. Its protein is CASSDDVKETQYF.

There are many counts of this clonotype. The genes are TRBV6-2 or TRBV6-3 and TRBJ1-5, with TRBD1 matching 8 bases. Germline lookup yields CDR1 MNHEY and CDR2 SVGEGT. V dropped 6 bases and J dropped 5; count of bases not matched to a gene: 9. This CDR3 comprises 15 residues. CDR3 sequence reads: CASRAGTGTDQPQHF. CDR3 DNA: TGTGCCAGCAGGGCCGGGACAGGAACCGATCAGCCCCAGCATTTT.

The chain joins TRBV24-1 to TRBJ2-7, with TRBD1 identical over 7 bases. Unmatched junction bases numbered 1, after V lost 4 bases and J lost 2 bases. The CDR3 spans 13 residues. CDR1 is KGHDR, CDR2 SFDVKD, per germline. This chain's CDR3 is CATSETGTYEQYF. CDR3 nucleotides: TGTGCCACCAGTGAGACAGGGACCTACGAGCAGTACTTC.

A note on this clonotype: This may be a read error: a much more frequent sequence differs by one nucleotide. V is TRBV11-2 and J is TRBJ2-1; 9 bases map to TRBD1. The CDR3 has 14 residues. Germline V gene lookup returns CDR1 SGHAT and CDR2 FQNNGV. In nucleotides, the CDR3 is TGTGTCAGCAGCCGAGGACAGGGGATGAATGAGCAGTTCTTC. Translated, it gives CVSSRGQGMNEQFF.

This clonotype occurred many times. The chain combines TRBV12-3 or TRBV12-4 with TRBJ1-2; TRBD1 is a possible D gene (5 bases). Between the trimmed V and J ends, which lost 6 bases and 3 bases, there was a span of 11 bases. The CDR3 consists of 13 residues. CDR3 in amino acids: CASRPRGDYGYTF. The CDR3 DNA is TGTGCCAGCAGACCCCGAGGGGACTATGGCTACACCTTC.

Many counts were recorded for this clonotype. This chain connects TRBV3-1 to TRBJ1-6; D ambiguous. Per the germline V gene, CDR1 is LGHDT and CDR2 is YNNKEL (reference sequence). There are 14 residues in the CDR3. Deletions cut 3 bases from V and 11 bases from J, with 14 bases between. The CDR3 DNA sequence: TGTGCCAGCAGCCAGGACGGTTTTAGGGCACCCCTCCACTTT. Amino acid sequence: CASSQDGFRAPLHF. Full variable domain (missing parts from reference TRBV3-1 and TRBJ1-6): DTAVSQTPKYLVTQMGNDKSIKCEQNLGHDTMYWYKQDSKKFLKIMFSYNNKELIINETVPNRFSPKSPDKAHLNLHINSLELGDSAVYFCASSQDGFRAPLHFGNGTRLTVT.

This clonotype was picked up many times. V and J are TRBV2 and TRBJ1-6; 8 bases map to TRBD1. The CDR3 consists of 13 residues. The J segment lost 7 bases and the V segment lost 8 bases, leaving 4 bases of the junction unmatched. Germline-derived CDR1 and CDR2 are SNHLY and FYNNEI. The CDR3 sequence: CASVGQGNSPLHF. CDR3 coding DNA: TGTGCCAGCGTCGGACAGGGAAATTCACCCCTCCACTTT. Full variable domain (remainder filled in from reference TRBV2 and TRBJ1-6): EPEVTQTPSHQVTQMGQEVILRCVPISNHLYFYWYRQILGQKVEFLVSFYNNEISEKSEIFDDQFSVERPDGSNFTLKIRSTKLEDSAMYFCASVGQGNSPLHFGNGTRLTVT.

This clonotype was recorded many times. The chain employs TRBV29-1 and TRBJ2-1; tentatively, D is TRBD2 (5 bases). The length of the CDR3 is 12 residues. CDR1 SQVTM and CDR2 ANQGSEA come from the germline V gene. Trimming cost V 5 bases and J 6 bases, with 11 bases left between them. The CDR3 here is CSVPSDSNEQFF. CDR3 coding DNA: TGCAGCGTTCCATCGGACTCCAATGAGCAGTTCTTC.

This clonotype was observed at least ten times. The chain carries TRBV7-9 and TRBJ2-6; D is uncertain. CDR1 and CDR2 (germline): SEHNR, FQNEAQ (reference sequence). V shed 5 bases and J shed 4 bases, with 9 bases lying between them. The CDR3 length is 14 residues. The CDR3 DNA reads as TGTGCCAGCAGCCACCCCCTGGGGGCCAACGTCCTGACTTTC. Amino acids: CASSHPLGANVLTF. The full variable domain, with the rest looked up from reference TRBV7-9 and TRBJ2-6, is DTGVSQNPRHKITKRGQNVTFRCDPISEHNRLYWYRQTLGQGPEFLTYFQNEAQLEKSRLLSDRFSAERPKGSFSTLEIQRTEQGDSAMYLCASSHPLGANVLTFGAGSRLTVL.

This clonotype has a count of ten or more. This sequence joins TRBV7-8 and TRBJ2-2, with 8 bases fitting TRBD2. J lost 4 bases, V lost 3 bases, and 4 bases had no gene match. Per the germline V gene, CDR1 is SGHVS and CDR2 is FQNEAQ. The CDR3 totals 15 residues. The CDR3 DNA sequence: TGTGCCAGCAGCTTTTCACTAGCGGTCACCGGGGAGCTGTTTTTT. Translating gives CASSFSLAVTGELFF.

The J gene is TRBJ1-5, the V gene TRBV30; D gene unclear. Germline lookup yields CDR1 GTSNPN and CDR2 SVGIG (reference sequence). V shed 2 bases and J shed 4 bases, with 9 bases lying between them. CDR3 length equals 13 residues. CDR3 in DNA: TGTGCCTGGAGTAGACAAGATAATCAGCCCCAGCATTTT. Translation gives CAWSRQDNQPQHF.

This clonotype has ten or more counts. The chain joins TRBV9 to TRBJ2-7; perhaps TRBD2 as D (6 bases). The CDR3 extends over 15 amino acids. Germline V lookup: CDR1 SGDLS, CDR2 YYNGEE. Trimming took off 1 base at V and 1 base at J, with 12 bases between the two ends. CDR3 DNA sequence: TGTGCCAGCAGCGTATTCTCCGGGACTTCCTACGAGCAGTACTTC. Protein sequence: CASSVFSGTSYEQYF. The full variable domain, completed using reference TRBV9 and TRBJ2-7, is DSGVTQTPKHLITATGQRVTLRCSPRSGDLSVYWYQQSLDQGLQFLIQYYNGEERAKGNILERFSAQQFPDLHSELNLSSLELGDSALYFCASSVFSGTSYEQYFGPGTRLTVT.

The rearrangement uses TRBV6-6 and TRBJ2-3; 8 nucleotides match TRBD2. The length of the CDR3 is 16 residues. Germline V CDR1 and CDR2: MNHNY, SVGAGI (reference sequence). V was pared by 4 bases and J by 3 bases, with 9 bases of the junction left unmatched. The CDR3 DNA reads TGTGCCAGCAGTTTTCCAGCGGGAGAGGTGACAGATACGCAGTATTTT. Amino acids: CASSFPAGEVTDTQYF.

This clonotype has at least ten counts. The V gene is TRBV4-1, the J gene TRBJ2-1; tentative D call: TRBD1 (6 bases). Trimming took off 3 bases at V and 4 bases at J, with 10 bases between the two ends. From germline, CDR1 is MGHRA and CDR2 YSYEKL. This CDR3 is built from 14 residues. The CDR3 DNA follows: TGCGCCAGCAGCCAGGGGACATATTACAATGAGCAGTTCTTC. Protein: CASSQGTYYNEQFF.

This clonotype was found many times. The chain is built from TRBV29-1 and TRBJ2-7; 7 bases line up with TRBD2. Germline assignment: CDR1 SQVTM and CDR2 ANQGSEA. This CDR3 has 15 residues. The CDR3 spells CNPGESLAVSYEQYF. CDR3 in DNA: TGCAACCCGGGGGAAAGCCTAGCGGTTTCCTACGAGCAGTACTTC.

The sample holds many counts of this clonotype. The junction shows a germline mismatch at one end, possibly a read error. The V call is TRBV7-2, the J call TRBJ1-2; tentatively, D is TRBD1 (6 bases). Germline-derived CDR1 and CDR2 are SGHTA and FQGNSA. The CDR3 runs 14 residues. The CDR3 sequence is CASSLRGTNRALAF. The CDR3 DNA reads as TGTGCCAGCAGCTTGCGAGGTACTAACAGGGCCCTCGCCTTC. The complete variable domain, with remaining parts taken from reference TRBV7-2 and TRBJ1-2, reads GAGVSQSPSNKVTEKGKDVELRCDPISGHTALYWYRQSLGQGLEFLIYFQGNSAPDKSGLPSDRFSAERTGGSVSTLTIQRTQQEDSAVYLCASSLRGTNRALAFGSGTRLTVV.

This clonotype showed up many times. The CDR3 DNA sequence: TGTGCCAGCAGTGCCCCGGGACAGGGCATCGATGAGCAGTTCTTC. Translation gives CASSAPGQGIDEQFF. V and J are TRBV28 and TRBJ2-1; 9 bases fit TRBD1. This CDR3 comprises 15 residues. Germline trimming cut 5 bases from V and 8 bases from J; bases unmatched to any gene: 10. Per the germline V gene, CDR1 is MDHEN and CDR2 is SYDVKM.

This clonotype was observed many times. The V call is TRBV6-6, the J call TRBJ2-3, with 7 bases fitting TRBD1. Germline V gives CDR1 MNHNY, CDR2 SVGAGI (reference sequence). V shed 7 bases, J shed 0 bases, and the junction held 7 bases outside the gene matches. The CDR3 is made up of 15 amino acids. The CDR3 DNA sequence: TGTGCCAGCACCGATCCGGGACAGAGCACAGATACGCAGTATTTT. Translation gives CASTDPGQSTDTQYF.

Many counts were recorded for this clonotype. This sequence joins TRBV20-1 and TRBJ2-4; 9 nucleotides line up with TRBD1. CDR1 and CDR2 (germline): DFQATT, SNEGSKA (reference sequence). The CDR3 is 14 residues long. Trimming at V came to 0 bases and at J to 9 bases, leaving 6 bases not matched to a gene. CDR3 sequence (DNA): TGCAGTGCTAGAGACGGGACAGGGAAGGGCATTCAGTACTTC. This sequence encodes CSARDGTGKGIQYF.

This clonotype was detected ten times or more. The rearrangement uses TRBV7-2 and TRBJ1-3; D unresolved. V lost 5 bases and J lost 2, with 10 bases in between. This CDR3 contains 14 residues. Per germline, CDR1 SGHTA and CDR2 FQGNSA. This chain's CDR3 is CASSPWTAGNTIYF. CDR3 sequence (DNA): TGTGCCAGCAGCCCCTGGACCGCTGGAAACACCATATATTTT.

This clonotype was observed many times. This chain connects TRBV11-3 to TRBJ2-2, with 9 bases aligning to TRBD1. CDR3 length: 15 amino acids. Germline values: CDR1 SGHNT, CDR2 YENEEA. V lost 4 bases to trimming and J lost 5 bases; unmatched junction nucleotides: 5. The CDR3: CASSSGQGETGELFF. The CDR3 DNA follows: TGTGCCAGCAGCTCGGGACAGGGCGAAACCGGGGAGCTGTTTTTT. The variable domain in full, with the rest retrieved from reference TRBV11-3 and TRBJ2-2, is EAGVVQSPRYKIIEKKQPVAFWCNPISGHNTLYWYLQNLGQGPELLIRYENEEAVDDSQLPKDRFSAERLKGVDSTLKIQPAELGDSAVYLCASSSGQGETGELFFGEGSRLTVL.

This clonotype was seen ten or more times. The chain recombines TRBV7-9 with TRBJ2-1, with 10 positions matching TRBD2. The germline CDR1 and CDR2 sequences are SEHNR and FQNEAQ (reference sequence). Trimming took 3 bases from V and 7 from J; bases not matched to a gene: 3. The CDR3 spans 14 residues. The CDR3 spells CASSLLAGVNEQFF. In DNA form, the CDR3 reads TGTGCCAGCAGCTTGCTAGCGGGAGTGAATGAGCAGTTCTTC.

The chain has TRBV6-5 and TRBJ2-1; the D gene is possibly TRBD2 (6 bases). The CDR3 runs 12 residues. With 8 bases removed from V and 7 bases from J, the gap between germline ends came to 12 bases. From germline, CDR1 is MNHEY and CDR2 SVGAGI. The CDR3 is CASGGARNEQFF. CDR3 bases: TGTGCCAGCGGCGGGGCGAGAAATGAGCAGTTCTTC.

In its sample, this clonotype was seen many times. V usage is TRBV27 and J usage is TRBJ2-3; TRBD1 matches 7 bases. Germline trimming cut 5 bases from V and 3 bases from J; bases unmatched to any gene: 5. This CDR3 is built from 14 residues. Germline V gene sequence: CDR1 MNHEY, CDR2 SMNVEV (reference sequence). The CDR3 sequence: CASSITTGTDTQYF. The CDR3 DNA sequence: TGTGCCAGCAGTATTACGACAGGGACAGATACGCAGTATTTT.

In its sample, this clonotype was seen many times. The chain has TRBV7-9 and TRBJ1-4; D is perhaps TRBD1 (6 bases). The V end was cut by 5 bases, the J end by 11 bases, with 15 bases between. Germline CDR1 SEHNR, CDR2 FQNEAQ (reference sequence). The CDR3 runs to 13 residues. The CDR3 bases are TGTGCCAGCAGCCCCGAGGGGGAAGGGAAACTGTTTTTT. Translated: CASSPEGEGKLFF.